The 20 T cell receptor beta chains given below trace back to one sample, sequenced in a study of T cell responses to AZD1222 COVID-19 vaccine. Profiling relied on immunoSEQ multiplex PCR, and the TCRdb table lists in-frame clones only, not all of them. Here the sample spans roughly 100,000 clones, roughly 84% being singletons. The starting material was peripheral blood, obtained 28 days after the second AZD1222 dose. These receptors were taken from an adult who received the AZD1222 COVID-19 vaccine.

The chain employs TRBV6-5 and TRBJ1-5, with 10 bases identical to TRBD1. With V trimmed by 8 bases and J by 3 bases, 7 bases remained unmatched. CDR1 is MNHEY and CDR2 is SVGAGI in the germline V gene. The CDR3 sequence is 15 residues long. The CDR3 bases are TGTGCCAGCCGCCGGGACAGGGGCCCCAATCAGCCCCAGCATTTT. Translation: CASRRDRGPNQPQHF.

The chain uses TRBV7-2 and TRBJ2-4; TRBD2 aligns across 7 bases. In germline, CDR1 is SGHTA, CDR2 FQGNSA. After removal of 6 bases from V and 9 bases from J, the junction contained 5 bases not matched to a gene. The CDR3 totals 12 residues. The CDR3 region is CASSGEGSIQYF. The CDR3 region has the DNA TGTGCCAGCAGTGGGGAGGGGAGCATTCAGTACTTC.

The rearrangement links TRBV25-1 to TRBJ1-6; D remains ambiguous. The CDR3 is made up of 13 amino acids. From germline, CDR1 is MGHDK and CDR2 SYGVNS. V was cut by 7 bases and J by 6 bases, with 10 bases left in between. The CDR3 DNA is TGTGCCAGCATGCCGGGTACTAATTCACCCCTCCACTTT. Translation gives CASMPGTNSPLHF.

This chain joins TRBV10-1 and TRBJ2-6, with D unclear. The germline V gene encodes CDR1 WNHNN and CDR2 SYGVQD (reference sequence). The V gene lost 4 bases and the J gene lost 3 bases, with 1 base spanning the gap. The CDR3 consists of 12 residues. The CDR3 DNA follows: TGCGCCAGCAGTGTTGGGGCCAACGTCCTGACTTTC. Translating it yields CASSVGANVLTF.

CDR3 residues: CASSQPGSNYGYTF. As DNA, the CDR3 is TGTGCCAGCAGCCAACCTGGCTCCAACTATGGCTACACCTTC. V and J are TRBV3-1 (or the pseudogene TRBV3-2) and TRBJ1-2; D not resolved. V was trimmed by 2 bases and J by 2 bases, leaving 9 bases between them. The CDR3 is 14 residues long. Germline V gives CDR1 LGHDT, CDR2 YNNKEL (reference sequence).

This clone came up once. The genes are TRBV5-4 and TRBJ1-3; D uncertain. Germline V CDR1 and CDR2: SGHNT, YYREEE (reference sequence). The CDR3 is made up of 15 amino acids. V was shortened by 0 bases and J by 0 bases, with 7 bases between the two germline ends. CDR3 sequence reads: CASSLGGFSGNTIYF. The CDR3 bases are TGTGCCAGCAGCTTGGGAGGGTTCTCTGGAAACACCATATATTTT.

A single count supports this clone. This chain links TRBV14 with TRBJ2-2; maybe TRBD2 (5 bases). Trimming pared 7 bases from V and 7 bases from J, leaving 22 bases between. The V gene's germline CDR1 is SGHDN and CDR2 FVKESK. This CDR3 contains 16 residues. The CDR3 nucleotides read TGTGCCAGCATCCGAATCGGGCGGGCCTGGTGCGGGGAGCTGTTTTTT. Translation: CASIRIGRAWCGELFF. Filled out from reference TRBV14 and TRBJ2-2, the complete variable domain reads EAGVTQFPSHSVIEKGQTVTLRCDPISGHDNLYWYRRVMGKEIKFLLHFVKESKQDESGMPNNRFLAERTGGTYSTLKVQPAELEDSGVYFCASIRIGRAWCGELFFGEGSRLTVL.

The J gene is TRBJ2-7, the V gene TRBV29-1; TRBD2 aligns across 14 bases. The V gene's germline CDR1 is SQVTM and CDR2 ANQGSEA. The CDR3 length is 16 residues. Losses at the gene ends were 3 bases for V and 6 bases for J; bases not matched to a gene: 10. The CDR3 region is CSVEDRGLAGVAEQYF. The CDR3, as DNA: TGCAGCGTTGAGGACAGGGGACTAGCGGGAGTAGCCGAGCAGTACTTC.

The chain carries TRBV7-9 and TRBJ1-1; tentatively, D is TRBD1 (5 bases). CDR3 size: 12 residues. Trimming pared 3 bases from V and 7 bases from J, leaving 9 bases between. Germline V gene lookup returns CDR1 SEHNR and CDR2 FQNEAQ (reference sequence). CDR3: CASSLRGHEAFF. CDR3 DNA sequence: TGTGCCAGCAGCTTGCGGGGCCATGAAGCTTTCTTT. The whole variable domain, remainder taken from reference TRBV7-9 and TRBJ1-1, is DTGVSQNPRHKITKRGQNVTFRCDPISEHNRLYWYRQTLGQGPEFLTYFQNEAQLEKSRLLSDRFSAERPKGSFSTLEIQRTEQGDSAMYLCASSLRGHEAFFGQGTRLTVV.

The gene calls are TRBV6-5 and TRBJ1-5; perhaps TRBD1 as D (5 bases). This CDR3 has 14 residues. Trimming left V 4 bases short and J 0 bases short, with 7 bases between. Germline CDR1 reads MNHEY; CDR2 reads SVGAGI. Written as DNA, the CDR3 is TGTGCCAGCAGTTCACAGGATAGCAATCAGCCCCAGCATTTT. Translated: CASSSQDSNQPQHF.

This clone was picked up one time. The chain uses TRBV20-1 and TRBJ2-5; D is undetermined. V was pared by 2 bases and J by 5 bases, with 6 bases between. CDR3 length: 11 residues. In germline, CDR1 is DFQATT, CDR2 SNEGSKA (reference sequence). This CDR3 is CSARMLETQYF. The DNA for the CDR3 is TGCAGTGCTAGAATGTTGGAGACCCAGTACTTC.

The CDR3 spells CASSQGQGREKLFF. Written as DNA, the CDR3 is TGCGCCAGCAGCCAAGGACAGGGTAGGGAAAAACTGTTTTTT. The chain carries TRBV4-3 and TRBJ1-4; 7 bases line up with TRBD1. This CDR3 region has 14 residues. Germline values: CDR1 LGHNA, CDR2 YSLEER. Trimming at V came to 1 base and at J to 8 bases, leaving 4 bases not matched to a gene.

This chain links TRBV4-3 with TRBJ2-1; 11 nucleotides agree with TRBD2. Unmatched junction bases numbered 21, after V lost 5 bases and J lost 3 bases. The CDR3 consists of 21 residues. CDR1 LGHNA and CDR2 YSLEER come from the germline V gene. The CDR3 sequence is CASSLLPPGLTSGGYYNEQFF. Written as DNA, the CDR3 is TGCGCCAGCAGCTTACTTCCCCCGGGACTTACTAGCGGGGGATACTACAATGAGCAGTTCTTC.

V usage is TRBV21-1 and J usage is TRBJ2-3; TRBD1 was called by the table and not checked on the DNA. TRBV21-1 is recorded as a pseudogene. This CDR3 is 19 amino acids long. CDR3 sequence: CASSKEYGQGARSPDTQYF. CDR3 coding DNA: TGTGCCAGCAGCAAAGAATACGGACAGGGGGCGAGGTCTCCAGATACGCAGTATTTT.

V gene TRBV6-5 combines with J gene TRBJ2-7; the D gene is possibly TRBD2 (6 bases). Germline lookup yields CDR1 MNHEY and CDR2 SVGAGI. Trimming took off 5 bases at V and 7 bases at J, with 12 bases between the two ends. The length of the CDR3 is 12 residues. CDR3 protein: CASSTMGREQYF. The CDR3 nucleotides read TGTGCCAGCAGTACCATGGGGAGGGAGCAGTACTTC.

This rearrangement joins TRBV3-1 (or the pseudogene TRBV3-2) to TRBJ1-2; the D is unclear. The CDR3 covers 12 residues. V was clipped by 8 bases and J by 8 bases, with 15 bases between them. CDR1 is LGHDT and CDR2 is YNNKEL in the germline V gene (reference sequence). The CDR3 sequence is CASASALWGYTF. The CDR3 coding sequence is TGTGCCAGCGCATCGGCTTTATGGGGCTACACCTTC.

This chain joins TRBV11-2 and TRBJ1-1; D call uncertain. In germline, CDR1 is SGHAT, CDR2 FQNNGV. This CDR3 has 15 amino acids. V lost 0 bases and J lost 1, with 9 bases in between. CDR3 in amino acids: CASSLDRRANTEAFF. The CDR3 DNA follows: TGTGCCAGCAGCTTAGATCGCCGGGCGAACACTGAAGCTTTCTTT.

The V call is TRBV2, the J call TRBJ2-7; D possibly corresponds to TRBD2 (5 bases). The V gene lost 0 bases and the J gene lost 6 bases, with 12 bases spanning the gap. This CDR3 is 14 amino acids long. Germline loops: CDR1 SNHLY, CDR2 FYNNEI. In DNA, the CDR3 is TGTGCCAGCAGTGAAGCGCTTCGGGGTGGCGAGCAGTACTTC. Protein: CASSEALRGGEQYF.

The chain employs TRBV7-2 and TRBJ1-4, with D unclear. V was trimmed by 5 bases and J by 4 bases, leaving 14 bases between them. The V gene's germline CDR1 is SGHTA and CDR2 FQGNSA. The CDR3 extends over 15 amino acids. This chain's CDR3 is CASSPSSGYNEKLFF. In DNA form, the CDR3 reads TGTGCCAGCAGCCCTAGCTCGGGGTATAATGAAAAACTGTTTTTT. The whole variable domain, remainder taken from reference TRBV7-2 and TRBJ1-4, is GAGVSQSPSNKVTEKGKDVELRCDPISGHTALYWYRQSLGQGLEFLIYFQGNSAPDKSGLPSDRFSAERTGGSVSTLTIQRTQQEDSAVYLCASSPSSGYNEKLFFGSGTQLSVL.

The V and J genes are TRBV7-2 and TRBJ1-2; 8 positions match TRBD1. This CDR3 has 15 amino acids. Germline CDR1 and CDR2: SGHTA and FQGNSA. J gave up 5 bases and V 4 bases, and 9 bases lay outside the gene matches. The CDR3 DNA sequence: TGTGCCAGCAGCTCGGGACAGGCGATTTGGTATGGCTACACCTTC. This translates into CASSSGQAIWYGYTF.